This T cell receptor (beta chain) was sequenced in a study of T cells in Graves' hyperthyroidism and ophthalmopathy. Overall study context: Peripheral blood was taken when the disease was first diagnosed, before any treatment began.

Amplification of TCR beta CDR3 regions was performed using RNA transcripts as template. First-round RT-PCR with HTBI primers amplified the TCR CDR3 region. TCRdb used MiXCR to reprocess the multiplex PCR reads, holding one entry per CDR3 protein. The repertoire includes over 700,000 distinct CDR3 sequences, about a third of them detected once, and around a third sits in the top ten. V was pared by 7 bases and J by 0 bases, with 13 bases between. Per germline, CDR1 MGHDK and CDR2 SYGVNS. The CDR3 has 15 residues. V is TRBV25-1 and J is TRBJ1-3; possible D gene TRBD1, 5 bases. Sequenced input: blood. The TCR sequence derives from a woman between 40 and 50 years old with Graves' hyperthyroidism. CDR3 DNA sequence: TGTGCCAGCACTAAACTCGACAGCTCTGGAAACACCATATATTTT. Protein sequence: CASTKLDSSGNTIYF.